This entry lists 19 T cell receptor beta chains sequenced from one sample in a study of blood T cell repertoires in COVID-19. Clones were read by immunoSEQ multiplex PCR, and TCRdb kept only the in-frame ones, dropping some. The table has 20,000 to 25,000 clones, about 73% seen once; the top ten hold around 20%. Specimen: peripheral blood. Receptor source: a human donor in a cohort sampled during active or convalescent COVID-19.

The chain is built from TRBV6-1 and TRBJ1-1, with a tentative D call TRBD1 (6 bases). Trimming removed 3 bases from V and 4 bases from J, with 12 bases in between. Germline V lookup: CDR1 MNHNS, CDR2 SASEGT. The CDR3 is made up of 14 amino acids. The CDR3 DNA reads as TGTGCCAGCAGTGATCAACAGGGAACCACTGAAGCTTTCTTT. This gives the protein CASSDQQGTTEAFF.

The gene calls are TRBV14 and TRBJ2-3; TRBD2 matches 8 bases. The germline gives CDR1 SGHDN, CDR2 FVKESK. CDR3 length equals 19 residues. Trimming took 0 bases from V and 3 from J; bases not matched to a gene: 14. The CDR3 DNA sequence: TGTGCCAGCAGCCAAGACGGCGGTAGCGGGGCCAAAGGGACAGATACGCAGTATTTT. Translation gives CASSQDGGSGAKGTDTQYF.

The V gene is TRBV6-1, the J gene TRBJ1-3; no clear D gene. Germline V gene lookup returns CDR1 MNHNS and CDR2 SASEGT. The germline V and J ends were trimmed by 1 base and 0 bases, with 7 bases remaining between them. This CDR3 has 15 amino acids. The CDR3 protein is CASSEGSYSGNTIYF. DNA for the CDR3: TGTGCCAGCAGTGAAGGGAGCTACTCTGGAAACACCATATATTTT.

The J gene is TRBJ1-2, the V gene TRBV18, with 9 bases aligning to TRBD1. Germline values: CDR1 KGHSH, CDR2 LQKENI. This CDR3 spans 15 amino acids. With 3 bases clipped from V and 8 bases from J, the junction kept 10 bases outside the gene matches. The CDR3: CASSPSTGGGRGYTF. The DNA for the CDR3 is TGTGCCAGCTCACCCTCGACAGGGGGGGGTCGAGGCTACACCTTC.

A few counts support this clone. The genes are TRBV4-1 and TRBJ2-1, with D possibly being TRBD1 (5 bases). Per the germline V gene, CDR1 is MGHRA and CDR2 is YSYEKL. Trimming shortened V by 4 bases and J by 5 bases, and 15 bases separated the two germline ends. The CDR3 has 15 residues. The CDR3 sequence: CASSLDKTANNEQFF. CDR3 nucleotides: TGCGCCAGCAGCCTGGACAAGACAGCGAACAATGAGCAGTTCTTC.

The sample holds a few counts of this clone. The genes are TRBV19 and TRBJ2-3, with 14 bases identical to TRBD2. Germline V gene data show CDR1 as LNHDA and CDR2 as SQIVND (reference sequence). The CDR3 runs to 19 residues. The J segment lost 6 bases and the V segment lost 3 bases, leaving 14 bases of the junction unmatched. CDR3 amino acids: CASSIRTSGRPRGYDTQYF. The CDR3 coding sequence is TGTGCCAGTAGTATCCGGACTAGCGGGAGGCCTCGGGGCTACGATACGCAGTATTTT.

The chain's CDR3 is CASSPPGHRYSGANVLTF. The CDR3 region has the DNA TGTGCCAGCAGCCCTCCGGGACACCGGTACTCTGGGGCCAACGTCCTGACTTTC. This chain connects TRBV3-1 (or the pseudogene TRBV3-2) to TRBJ2-6, with a tentative D call TRBD1 (6 bases). With 4 bases removed from V and 0 bases from J, the gap between germline ends came to 16 bases. CDR1 LGHDT and CDR2 YNNKEL come from the germline V gene (reference sequence). The CDR3 consists of 18 residues.

This clone occurred once. The chain has TRBV28 and TRBJ1-2, with 8 bases matching TRBD1. Germline V lookup: CDR1 MDHEN, CDR2 SYDVKM. This CDR3 spans 12 amino acids. After removal of 4 bases from V and 8 bases from J, the junction contained 3 bases not matched to a gene. CDR3 protein: CASSSTGVGYTF. As DNA, the CDR3 is TGTGCCAGCAGTTCGACAGGGGTCGGCTACACCTTC.

The chain combines TRBV9 with TRBJ1-2; no clear D. The CDR3 extends over 12 amino acids. The germline gives CDR1 SGDLS, CDR2 YYNGEE. The V gene lost 0 bases and the J gene lost 5 bases, with 5 bases spanning the gap. The CDR3 here is CASSVGGYGYTF. The CDR3 nucleotides read TGTGCCAGCAGCGTAGGAGGTTATGGCTACACCTTC.

This chain connects TRBV7-8 to TRBJ2-7; 11 nucleotides agree with TRBD2. The CDR3 has 17 residues. V lost 6 bases to trimming and J lost 4 bases; unmatched junction nucleotides: 14. CDR1 is SGHVS, CDR2 FQNEAQ, per germline. The CDR3, as DNA: TGTGCCAGCAGTCAAGAGGCTGGGACTAGCGGCTTTTACGAGCAGTACTTC. It yields the protein CASSQEAGTSGFYEQYF.

This clone appeared a few times. The rearrangement uses TRBV7-9 and TRBJ1-2; the D gene is possibly TRBD1 (6 bases). The germline CDR1 and CDR2 sequences are SEHNR and FQNEAQ (reference sequence). This CDR3 contains 14 residues. The germline V and J ends were trimmed by 1 base and 4 bases, with 10 bases remaining between them. The CDR3 nucleotides read TGTGCCAGCAGCTTAGGGGGACAAAGCTATGGCTACACCTTC. Its protein is CASSLGGQSYGYTF.

This clone has only a few counts. The rearrangement uses TRBV28 and TRBJ1-2, with TRBD1 matching over 7 bases. The germline V gene has CDR1 MDHEN and CDR2 SYDVKM. The CDR3 has 15 residues. The trim removed 4 bases at V and 8 bases at J, leaving 13 bases unmatched. Here the CDR3 DNA reads TGTGCCAGCAGTTCCCATGGGACAGCCGCTGGGGGCTACACCTTC. It translates to CASSSHGTAAGGYTF.

The chain couples TRBV4-1 to TRBJ1-1; 7 bases match TRBD1. The ends lost 4 bases at V and 1 base at J; junction bases unmatched: 15. CDR1 and CDR2 (germline): MGHRA, YSYEKL. The CDR3 totals 18 residues. In nucleotides, the CDR3 is TGCGCCAGCAGCCCCCGAGCCCCGACAGGGCTAAGGAACACTGAAGCTTTCTTT. It translates to CASSPRAPTGLRNTEAFF.

The chain uses TRBV24-1 and TRBJ1-1; tentatively, D is TRBD1 (6 bases). The CDR3 contains 13 residues. Trimming pared 8 bases from V and 5 bases from J, leaving 14 bases between. Germline assignment: CDR1 KGHDR and CDR2 SFDVKD. For the CDR3, the DNA is TGTGCCACCATTGGGGACAACTGGACTGAAGCTTTCTTT. Translated, it gives CATIGDNWTEAFF.

The rearrangement joins TRBV7-3 to TRBJ2-5; possibly TRBD1 for D (7 bases). Germline V lookup: CDR1 SGHTA, CDR2 FQGTGA. Trimming removed 4 bases at V and 5 bases at J, with 11 bases between. The CDR3 contains 13 residues. The CDR3 coding sequence is TGTGCCAGCAGCTCCCAGGGGGGCGAGACCCAGTACTTC. It specifies CASSSQGGETQYF.

The V gene is TRBV7-9, the J gene TRBJ1-4; TRBD1 agrees at 9 bases. Per germline, CDR1 SEHNR and CDR2 FQNEAQ (reference sequence). V dropped 1 base and J dropped 4; count of bases not matched to a gene: 1. CDR3 length: 15 residues. The CDR3 region is CASSLGTGDNEKLFF. The CDR3 bases are TGTGCCAGCAGCTTAGGGACAGGGGATAATGAAAAACTGTTTTTT.

The sample holds one count of this clone. The rearrangement links TRBV5-4 to TRBJ2-7; D may be TRBD1 (5 bases). CDR1 is SGHNT, CDR2 YYREEE, per germline (reference sequence). The CDR3 is 12 residues long. Trimming cost V 5 bases and J 1 base, with 7 bases left between them. DNA for the CDR3: TGTGCCAGCAGGGGGCCTTCCTACGAGCAGTACTTC. Encoded protein: CASRGPSYEQYF.

The chain uses TRBV27 and TRBJ2-3; 8 nucleotides line up with TRBD2. The CDR3 is 16 amino acids. The junction had 7 bases not matched to a gene; V was cut back by 1 base and J by 4 bases. CDR1 and CDR2 (germline): MNHEY, SMNVEV (reference sequence). CDR3 in amino acids: CASSLLGGRIADTQYF. The CDR3, as DNA: TGTGCCAGCAGTTTATTGGGCGGGAGGATAGCAGATACGCAGTATTTT.

The rearrangement uses TRBV28 and TRBJ2-3; D perhaps matches TRBD1 (6 bases). CDR3 length: 13 amino acids. The ends were cut back, 3 bases at V and 3 bases at J, with 7 bases in the middle. Germline V gives CDR1 MDHEN, CDR2 SYDVKM. The CDR3 DNA follows: TGTGCCAGCAGTTTTACAGGGACAGATACGCAGTATTTT. It codes for CASSFTGTDTQYF. Full variable domain (missing parts from reference TRBV28 and TRBJ2-3): DVKVTQSSRYLVKRTGEKVFLECVQDMDHENMFWYRQDPGLGLRLIYFSYDVKMKEKGDIPEGYSVSREKKERFSLILESASTNQTSMYLCASSFTGTDTQYFGPGTRLTVL.